Following are 18 T cell receptor beta chains from one sample sequenced in a study of blood T cell repertoires in COVID-19. Clones were sequenced by immunoSEQ multiplex PCR, and TCRdb holds only the in-frame ones, with some missing. The table lists approximately 150,000 clones, under 85% of them singletons. The material sequenced was peripheral blood. These receptors were obtained from a human donor in a cohort sampled during active COVID-19.

This clone was detected only a few times. CDR3 bases: TGTGCCAGCAGCGTAGGCGGAAACCGGGGCACCGGGGAGCTGTTTTTT. Translation: CASSVGGNRGTGELFF. This chain links TRBV9 with TRBJ2-2, with a possible D match to TRBD2 (5 bases). Germline CDR1 SGDLS, CDR2 YYNGEE. There are 16 residues in the CDR3. V gave up 0 bases and J gave up 4 bases, with 13 bases separating them. Supplemented by reference TRBV9 and TRBJ2-2, the full variable domain reads DSGVTQTPKHLITATGQRVTLRCSPRSGDLSVYWYQQSLDQGLQFLIQYYNGEERAKGNILERFSAQQFPDLHSELNLSSLELGDSALYFCASSVGGNRGTGELFFGEGSRLTVL.

The chain uses TRBV5-1 and TRBJ2-2, with 9 bases aligning to TRBD1. The CDR3 is made up of 16 amino acids. Germline CDR1 and CDR2: SGHRS and YFSETQ. V was pared by 0 bases and J by 6 bases, with 6 bases of the junction left unmatched. The CDR3 DNA reads as TGCGCCAGCAGCTTGGTCCGACAGGGGGTCCCCGGGGAGCTGTTTTTT. Translation gives CASSLVRQGVPGELFF.

This clone occurred once. This chain joins TRBV19 and TRBJ1-5, with D perhaps matching TRBD1 (6 bases). Trimming pared 9 bases from V and 7 bases from J, leaving 16 bases between. Germline loops: CDR1 LNHDA, CDR2 SQIVND (reference sequence). The length of the CDR3 is 13 residues. The CDR3 region has the DNA TGTGCCAGCCAAAGAGGGGGTTTACAGCCCCAGCATTTT. Encoded protein: CASQRGGLQPQHF.

The V call is TRBV9, the J call TRBJ2-3, with D perhaps matching TRBD2 (6 bases). The CDR3 is 15 amino acids. V lost 1 base and J 0 bases, leaving 9 bases between the germline ends. CDR1 and CDR2 (germline): SGDLS, YYNGEE. The CDR3 sequence: CASSVLASSTDTQYF. The CDR3 DNA reads as TGTGCCAGCAGCGTACTAGCGTCTAGCACAGATACGCAGTATTTT.

The chain recombines TRBV30 with TRBJ1-4; no clear D. Germline CDR1 and CDR2: GTSNPN and SVGIG (reference sequence). V was pared by 5 bases and J by 7 bases, with 8 bases between. The length of the CDR3 is 11 residues. CDR3 region: CAWDESEKLFF. DNA of the CDR3: TGTGCCTGGGACGAGAGTGAAAAACTGTTTTTT.

A single count supports this clone. This chain uses TRBV2 with TRBJ1-4, with D perhaps matching TRBD1 (6 bases). This CDR3 comprises 13 residues. V shed 7 bases and J shed 8 bases, with 14 bases lying between them. Germline V lookup: CDR1 SNHLY, CDR2 FYNNEI. The CDR3 nucleotides are TGTGCCAGCACAGACAGGAGAGGCGAAAAACTGTTTTTT. Amino acid sequence: CASTDRRGEKLFF.

Comments on this clone: In the same sample, other DNA sequences code for this CDR3. The V gene is TRBV18, the J gene TRBJ1-1; D may be TRBD1 (6 bases). This CDR3 comprises 15 residues. The V gene lost 2 bases and the J gene lost 0 bases, with 10 bases spanning the gap. CDR1 KGHSH and CDR2 LQKENI come from the germline V gene. The CDR3 reads CASSPRQGMNTEAFF. DNA for the CDR3: TGTGCCAGCTCACCAAGGCAGGGGATGAACACTGAAGCTTTCTTT.

J is TRBJ2-2 and V is TRBV2, with TRBD1 matching over 9 bases. The CDR3 totals 18 residues. The germline gives CDR1 SNHLY, CDR2 FYNNEI. J gave up 1 base and V 5 bases, and 11 bases lay outside the gene matches. The CDR3 sequence is CASSTFITGQGNTGELFF. In DNA form, the CDR3 reads TGTGCCAGCAGTACGTTTATTACGGGACAGGGGAACACCGGGGAGCTGTTTTTT. The full variable domain, rest sourced from reference TRBV2 and TRBJ2-2, is EPEVTQTPSHQVTQMGQEVILRCVPISNHLYFYWYRQILGQKVEFLVSFYNNEISEKSEIFDDQFSVERPDGSNFTLKIRSTKLEDSAMYFCASSTFITGQGNTGELFFGEGSRLTVL.

J is TRBJ2-6 and V is TRBV23-1, with D possibly TRBD2 on 5 matching bases. TRBV23-1 carries the ORF label, with uncertain function. The CDR3 loop spans 17 amino acids. Between the trimmed V and J ends, which lost 0 bases and 3 bases, there was a span of 12 bases. CDR3 in amino acids: CASSQSRGCGGANVLTF. DNA of the CDR3: TGCGCCAGCAGTCAATCTCGGGGTTGCGGTGGGGCCAACGTCCTGACTTTC.

The chain recombines TRBV3-1 (or the pseudogene TRBV3-2) with TRBJ2-3; 12 bases line up with TRBD2. The CDR3 covers 15 residues. In germline, CDR1 is LGHDT, CDR2 YNNKEL (reference sequence). With V trimmed by 11 bases and J by 0 bases, 6 bases remained unmatched. The CDR3 here is CAGSSGRDSTDTQYF. The CDR3 bases are TGTGCCGGATCTAGCGGGAGGGATAGCACAGATACGCAGTATTTT.

The rearrangement uses TRBV5-1 and TRBJ2-7; 9 positions match TRBD2. The V and J ends lost 4 bases and 5 bases, in that order; junction bases with no gene match: 28. Germline CDR1 is SGHRS and CDR2 is YFSETQ. The CDR3 consists of 21 residues. CDR3 sequence: CASSQSTVRLAVGRGRHEQYF. The CDR3 bases are TGCGCCAGCAGCCAAAGCACCGTAAGACTAGCGGTAGGCCGGGGTCGCCACGAGCAGTACTTC.

This clone appeared a few times. The J gene is TRBJ2-4, the V gene TRBV18; TRBD2 aligns across 12 bases. V was clipped by 5 bases and J by 2 bases; unmatched bases: 7. The CDR3 sequence is 17 residues long. Germline V gene data show CDR1 as KGHSH and CDR2 as LQKENI. This CDR3 reads CASSKTSGGPSKNIQYF. CDR3 bases: TGTGCCAGCTCAAAGACTAGCGGGGGCCCATCCAAAAACATTCAGTACTTC.

This clone was counted a single time. The rearrangement uses TRBV3-1 (or the pseudogene TRBV3-2) and TRBJ2-3; 11 positions agree with TRBD1. With 4 bases clipped from V and 3 bases from J, the junction kept 3 bases outside the gene matches. This CDR3 is built from 15 residues. Germline loops: CDR1 LGHDT, CDR2 YNNKEL (reference sequence). DNA of the CDR3: TGTGCCAGCAGCCCAGGGACAGGGGGAACAGATACGCAGTATTTT. This encodes CASSPGTGGTDTQYF.

The V gene is TRBV6-5, the J gene TRBJ1-1, with 7 bases lining up with TRBD1. V lost 6 bases, J lost 3 bases, and 10 bases stayed unmatched. Germline V CDR1 and CDR2: MNHEY, SVGAGI. The CDR3 is made up of 15 amino acids. The CDR3 sequence is CASRPPGTAHTEAFF. The DNA of the CDR3 is TGTGCCAGCAGACCCCCCGGGACAGCTCACACTGAAGCTTTCTTT.

V gene TRBV27 combines with J gene TRBJ2-7, with TRBD1 as a possible D gene (5 bases). V gave up 2 bases and J gave up 1 base, with 9 bases separating them. The CDR3 is made up of 14 amino acids. Germline V gives CDR1 MNHEY, CDR2 SMNVEV (reference sequence). CDR3 sequence (DNA): TGTGCCAGCAGTTTAGCAGGGCCTTCCTACGAGCAGTACTTC. Its protein is CASSLAGPSYEQYF.

The CDR3 sequence: CASKGQGSTNEKLFF. The CDR3, as DNA: TGTGCCAGTAAGGGACAGGGGTCAACTAATGAAAAACTGTTTTTT. This chain connects TRBV19 to TRBJ1-4; 10 bases fit TRBD1. Germline V CDR1 and CDR2: LNHDA, SQIVND (reference sequence). CDR3 size: 15 residues. J lost 0 bases, V lost 7 bases, and 2 bases had no gene match.

The chain recombines TRBV14 with TRBJ1-2; D is ambiguous. CDR3 length: 13 residues. The germline V and J ends were trimmed by 1 base and 4 bases, with 7 bases remaining between them. The germline V gene has CDR1 SGHDN and CDR2 FVKESK. The CDR3 is CASSQVRGYGYTF. Written as DNA, the CDR3 is TGTGCCAGCAGCCAAGTAAGAGGCTATGGCTACACCTTC.

Only one count was recorded for this clone. The chain uses TRBV3-1 (or the pseudogene TRBV3-2) and TRBJ2-7; 13 bases agree with TRBD2. The CDR3 spans 15 residues. The junction had 4 bases not matched to a gene; V was cut back by 1 base and J by 7 bases. Per germline, CDR1 LGHDT and CDR2 YNNKEL (reference sequence). CDR3 loop: CASSQVTSGRAEQYF. CDR3 sequence (DNA): TGTGCCAGCAGCCAAGTAACTAGCGGGAGGGCAGAGCAGTACTTC.